This T cell receptor (beta chain) was sequenced in a study of CD8 T cells in Susac syndrome. A quantity of roughly 0.5 to 1 ug RNA underwent reverse transcription using random hexamers. Multiplex immunoSEQ PCR targeted 54 Vbeta and 13 Jbeta TCR beta segments. TCRdb ran MiXCR on the immunoSEQ multiplex PCR reads and lists one entry per CDR3 protein. The sample consists of about 130,000 distinct CDR3 sequences, over 90% of them appearing once. With V trimmed by 10 bases and J by 6 bases, 9 bases remained unmatched. CDR1 is MNHEY, CDR2 SMNVEV, per germline (reference sequence). The CDR3 sequence is 13 residues long. TCR beta sequencing covered blood CD8+ and CD4+ T cells. The multiple sclerosis control cohort comprised treatment-naive individuals presenting with stable or active relapsing-remitting disease. Negative isolation was used for CD8+ and CD4+ T cells and FACS enrichment for TEMRA cells.

The receptor's source is a human donor with multiple sclerosis. This chain joins TRBV27 and TRBJ2-1; TRBD2 matches at 7 bases. Input material: CD8+ T cells from PBMCs. The CDR3, as DNA: TGTGCCACCGCTAGCGGAGCTTCCAATGAGCAGTTCTTC. Translating gives CATASGASNEQFF.